This T cell receptor (beta chain) was captured by sequencing in a study of blood T cell repertoires in COVID-19. Trimming left V 3 bases short and J 2 bases short, with 14 bases between. Germline CDR1 MNHNY, CDR2 SVGAGI (reference sequence). This CDR3 contains 16 residues. Source study methods: Scientists estimated how many nucleated cells there were by amplifying reference gene primers. Measured with immunoSEQ multiplex PCR; TCRdb has only the in-frame clones, and not every one. V, J and clone size reflect that table, while D and trimming were determined from the DNA. The sample records approximately 150,000 clones, around 87% being singletons.

The source material was PBMCs or T cells enriched from blood (not recorded which). This clonotype was obtained from a man aged 60 to 75 who had recovered from COVID-19. The chain has TRBV6-6 and TRBJ1-3; D possibly corresponds to TRBD1 (6 bases). CDR3 amino acids: CASSYRPGATGNTIYF. CDR3 DNA: TGTGCCAGCAGTTATCGGCCAGGGGCAACTGGAAACACCATATATTTT.